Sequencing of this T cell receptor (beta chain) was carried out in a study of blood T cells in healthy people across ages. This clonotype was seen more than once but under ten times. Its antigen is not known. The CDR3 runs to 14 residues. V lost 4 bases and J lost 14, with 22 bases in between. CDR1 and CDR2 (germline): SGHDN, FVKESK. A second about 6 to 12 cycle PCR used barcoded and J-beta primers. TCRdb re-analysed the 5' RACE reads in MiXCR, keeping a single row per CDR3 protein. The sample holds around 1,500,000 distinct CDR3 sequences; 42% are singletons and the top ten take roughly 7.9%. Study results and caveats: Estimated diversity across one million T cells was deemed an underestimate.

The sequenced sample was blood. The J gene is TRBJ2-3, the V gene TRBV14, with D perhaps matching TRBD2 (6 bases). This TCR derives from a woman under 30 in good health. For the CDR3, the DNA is TGTGCCAGCAGCCCGCCTTATCTCCGGGAGTCCCTGTATTTT. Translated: CASSPPYLRESLYF.